This TCR beta chain was observed in a study of blood T cell repertoires in COVID-19. Study context: Samples representing acute and convalescent COVID-19 were sourced from the United States, Italy and Spain. Sample material is recorded as cDNA or gDNA derived from T cells, B-cell-depleted T cells, or PBMCs.

As processed by the authors: Reference gene primer amplification in the assay estimated nucleated cell counts. Produced via immunoSEQ multiplex PCR; TCRdb's table is partial and in-frame only. V and J calls and clone size follow that table, whereas D and trimming were derived from the DNA. There are about 300,000 clones in the sample; around nine tenths occur only once, and less than 3% lies in the top ten. Before they entered the study, exposed participants had met a COVID-19 case within 2 weeks. The CDR3 totals 16 residues. The V gene's germline CDR1 is SEHNR and CDR2 FQNEAQ (reference sequence). J lost 3 bases, V lost 4 bases, and 6 bases had no gene match.

Sequences were obtained from PBMCs or T cells enriched from blood (not recorded which). V gene TRBV7-9 combines with J gene TRBJ2-7, with 13 bases matching TRBD2. The TCR sequence derives from a woman aged 45-59 years who had been exposed to COVID-19. Here the CDR3 DNA reads TGTGCCAGCAGCTCACGGACTAGCGGGGGAGTCTACGAGCAGTACTTC. It yields the protein CASSSRTSGGVYEQYF.